Detailed here is one T cell receptor (beta chain). The data derive from a study of blood T cell repertoires in COVID-19. Study context: The analysed material was cDNA or gDNA that came from T cells, B-cell-depleted T cells, or PBMCs.

In the authors' workflow: Reference gene primers were amplified, and this amplification served to estimate nucleated cell counts. The assay was immunoSEQ multiplex PCR, and TCRdb's table has in-frame clones only and misses some. That table furnishes V, J and clone size, whereas the DNA furnished D and trimming. Seen here are 50,000 to 65,000 clones, about nine tenths observed once, and the top ten hold roughly 3%. Trimming took 4 bases from V and 4 from J; bases not matched to a gene: 13. The CDR3 contains 17 residues. CDR1 is SGHRS, CDR2 YFSETQ, per germline. Sample: peripheral blood. This TCR derives from a man in his fifties or sixties with active COVID-19. The rearrangement links TRBV5-1 to TRBJ1-2; 10 positions agree with TRBD1. The CDR3 region has the DNA TGCGCCAGCAGCCAAGCCGGGACAGGGGATGGGCTCTATGGCTACACCTTC. Residues: CASSQAGTGDGLYGYTF. The entire variable domain, with the rest obtained from reference TRBV5-1 and TRBJ1-2, is as follows: KAGVTQTPRYLIKTRGQQVTLSCSPISGHRSVSWYQQTPGQGLQFLFEYFSETQRNKGNFPGRFSGRQFSNSRSEMNVSTLELGDSALYLCASSQAGTGDGLYGYTFGSGTRLTVV.